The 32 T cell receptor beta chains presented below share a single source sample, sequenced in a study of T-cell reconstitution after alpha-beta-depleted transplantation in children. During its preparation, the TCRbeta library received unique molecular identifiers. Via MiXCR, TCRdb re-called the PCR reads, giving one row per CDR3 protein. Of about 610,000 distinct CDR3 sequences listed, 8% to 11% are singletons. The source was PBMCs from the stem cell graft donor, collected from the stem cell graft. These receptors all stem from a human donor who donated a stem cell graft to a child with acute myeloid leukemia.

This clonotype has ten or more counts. The CDR3 protein is CSVRASSYNEQFF. The CDR3 DNA reads as TGCAGCGTCAGGGCATCCTCCTACAATGAGCAGTTCTTC. The chain has TRBV29-1 and TRBJ2-1; tentatively, D is TRBD1 (5 bases). V lost 6 bases and J lost 0, with 9 bases in between. Germline values: CDR1 SQVTM, CDR2 ANQGSEA. The CDR3 has 13 residues.

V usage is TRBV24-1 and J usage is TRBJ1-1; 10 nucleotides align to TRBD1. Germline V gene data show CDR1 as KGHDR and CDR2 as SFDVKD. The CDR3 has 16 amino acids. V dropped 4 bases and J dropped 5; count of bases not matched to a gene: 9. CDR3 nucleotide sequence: TGTGCCACCAGTGACTCCAGGGGGGGACAGGGGACTGAAGCTTTCTTT. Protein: CATSDSRGGQGTEAFF.

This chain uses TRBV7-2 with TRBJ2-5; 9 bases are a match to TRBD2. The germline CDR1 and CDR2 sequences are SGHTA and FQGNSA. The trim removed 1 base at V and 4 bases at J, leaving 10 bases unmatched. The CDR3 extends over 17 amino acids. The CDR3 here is CASSLVGTSRRGETQYF. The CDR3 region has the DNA TGTGCCAGCAGCTTAGTAGGGACTAGCCGGAGGGGAGAGACCCAGTACTTC.

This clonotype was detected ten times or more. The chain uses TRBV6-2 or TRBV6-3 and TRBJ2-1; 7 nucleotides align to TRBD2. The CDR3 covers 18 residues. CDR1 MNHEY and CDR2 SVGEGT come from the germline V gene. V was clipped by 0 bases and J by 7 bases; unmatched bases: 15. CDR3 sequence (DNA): TGTGCCAGCAGTTACTCGAACTTCAGGGCGGGAGTATGGAATGAGCAGTTCTTC. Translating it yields CASSYSNFRAGVWNEQFF.

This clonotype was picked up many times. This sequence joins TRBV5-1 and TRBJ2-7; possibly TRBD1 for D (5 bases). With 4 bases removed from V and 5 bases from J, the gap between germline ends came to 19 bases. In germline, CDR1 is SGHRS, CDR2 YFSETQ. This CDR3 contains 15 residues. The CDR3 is CASSLQGDVFNEQYF. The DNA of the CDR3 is TGCGCCAGCAGCCTGCAGGGCGATGTTTTCAACGAGCAGTACTTC.

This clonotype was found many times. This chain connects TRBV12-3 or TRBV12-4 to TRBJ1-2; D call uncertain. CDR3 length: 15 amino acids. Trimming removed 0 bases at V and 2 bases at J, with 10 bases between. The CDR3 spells CASSLAQAGNYGYTF. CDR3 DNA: TGTGCCAGCAGTTTAGCGCAGGCGGGGAACTATGGCTACACCTTC.

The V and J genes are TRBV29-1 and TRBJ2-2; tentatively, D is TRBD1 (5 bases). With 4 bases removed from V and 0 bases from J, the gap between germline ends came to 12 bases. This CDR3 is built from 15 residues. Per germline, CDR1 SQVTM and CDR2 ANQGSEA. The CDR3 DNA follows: TGCAGCGTTGTTGGGGCAGATGCGAACACCGGGGAGCTGTTTTTT. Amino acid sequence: CSVVGADANTGELFF.

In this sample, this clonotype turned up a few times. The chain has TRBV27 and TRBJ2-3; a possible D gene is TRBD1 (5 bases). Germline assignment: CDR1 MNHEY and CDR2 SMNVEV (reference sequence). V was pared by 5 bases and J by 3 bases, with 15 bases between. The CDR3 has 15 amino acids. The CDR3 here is CASSPTGIVTDTQYF. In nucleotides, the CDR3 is TGTGCCAGCAGTCCCACAGGTATCGTGACAGATACGCAGTATTTT.

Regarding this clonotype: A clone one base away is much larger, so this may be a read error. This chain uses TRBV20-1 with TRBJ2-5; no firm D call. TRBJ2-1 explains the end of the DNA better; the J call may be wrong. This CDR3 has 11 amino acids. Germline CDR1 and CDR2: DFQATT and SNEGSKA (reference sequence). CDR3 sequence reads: CSASPQETQFF. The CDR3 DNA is TGCAGTGCTAGCCCCCAAGAGACCCAGTTCTTC.

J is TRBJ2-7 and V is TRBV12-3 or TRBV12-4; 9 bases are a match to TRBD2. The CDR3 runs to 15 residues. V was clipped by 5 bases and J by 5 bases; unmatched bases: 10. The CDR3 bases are TGTGCCAGCAGTCTCCCCGGGACTAGCTATAACGAGCAGTACTTC. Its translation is CASSLPGTSYNEQYF.

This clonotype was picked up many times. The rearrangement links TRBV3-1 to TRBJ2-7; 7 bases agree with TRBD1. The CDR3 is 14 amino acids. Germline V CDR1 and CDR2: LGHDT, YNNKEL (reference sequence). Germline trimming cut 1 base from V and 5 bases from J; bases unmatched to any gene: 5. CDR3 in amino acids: CASSQGTGGNEQYF. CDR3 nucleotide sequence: TGTGCCAGCAGCCAAGGGACAGGCGGTAACGAGCAGTACTTC.

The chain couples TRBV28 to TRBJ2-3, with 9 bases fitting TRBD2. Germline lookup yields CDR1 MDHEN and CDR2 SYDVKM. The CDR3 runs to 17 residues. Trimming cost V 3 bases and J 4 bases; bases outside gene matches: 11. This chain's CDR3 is CASSFPVAGVSADTQYF. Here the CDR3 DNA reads TGTGCCAGCAGTTTCCCTGTAGCGGGAGTTTCCGCAGATACGCAGTATTTT.

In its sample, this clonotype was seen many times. The CDR3 loop is CSARLSTDRAETQYF. The CDR3 DNA sequence: TGCAGTGCTAGACTCTCTACCGACAGGGCTGAGACCCAGTACTTC. The rearrangement links TRBV20-1 to TRBJ2-5; 7 nucleotides line up with TRBD1. The V gene's germline CDR1 is DFQATT and CDR2 SNEGSKA (reference sequence). The CDR3 covers 15 residues. V was pared by 2 bases and J by 5 bases, with 11 bases of the junction left unmatched.

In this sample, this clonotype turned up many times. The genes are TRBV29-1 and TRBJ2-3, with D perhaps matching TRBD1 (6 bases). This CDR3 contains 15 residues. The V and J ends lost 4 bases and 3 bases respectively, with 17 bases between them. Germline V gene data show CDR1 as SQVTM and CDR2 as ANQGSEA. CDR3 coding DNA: TGCAGCGTTGTTTTGGGACACAGGAAAACAGATACGCAGTATTTT. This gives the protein CSVVLGHRKTDTQYF.

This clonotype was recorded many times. CDR3 sequence reads: CASSFRALGSNEQFF. In DNA form, the CDR3 reads TGTGCCAGCAGCTTCAGGGCCTTAGGATCCAATGAGCAGTTCTTC. This chain uses TRBV28 with TRBJ2-1; D is possibly TRBD1 (5 bases). The V gene lost 6 bases and the J gene lost 6 bases, with 18 bases spanning the gap. Germline V gives CDR1 MDHEN, CDR2 SYDVKM. CDR3 length equals 15 residues.

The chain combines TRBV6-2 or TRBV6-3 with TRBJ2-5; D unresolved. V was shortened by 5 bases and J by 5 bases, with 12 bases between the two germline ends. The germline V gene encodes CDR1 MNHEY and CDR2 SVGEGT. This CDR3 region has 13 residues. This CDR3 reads CASSELPQETQYF. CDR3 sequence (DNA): TGTGCCAGCAGTGAGCTGCCCCAGGAGACCCAGTACTTC.

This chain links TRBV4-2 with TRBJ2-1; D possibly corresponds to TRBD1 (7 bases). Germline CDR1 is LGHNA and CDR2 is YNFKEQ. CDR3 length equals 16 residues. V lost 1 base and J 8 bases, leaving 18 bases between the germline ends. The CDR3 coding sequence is TGTGCCAGCAGCCAAGGCGGGACAGAGAGGGTCCATGAGCAGTTCTTC. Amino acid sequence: CASSQGGTERVHEQFF.

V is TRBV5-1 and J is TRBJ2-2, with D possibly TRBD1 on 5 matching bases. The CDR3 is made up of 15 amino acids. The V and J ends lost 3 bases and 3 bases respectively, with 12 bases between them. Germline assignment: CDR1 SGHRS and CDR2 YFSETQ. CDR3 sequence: CASSYRQLDTGELFF. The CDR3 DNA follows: TGCGCCAGCAGCTACCGACAGCTAGACACCGGGGAGCTGTTTTTT.

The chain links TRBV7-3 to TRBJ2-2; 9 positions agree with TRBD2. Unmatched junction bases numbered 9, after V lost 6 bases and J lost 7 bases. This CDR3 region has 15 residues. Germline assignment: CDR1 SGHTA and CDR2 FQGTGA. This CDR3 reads CASSPLSSGNGELFF. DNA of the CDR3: TGTGCCAGCAGTCCGTTATCTAGCGGGAACGGGGAGCTGTTTTTT.

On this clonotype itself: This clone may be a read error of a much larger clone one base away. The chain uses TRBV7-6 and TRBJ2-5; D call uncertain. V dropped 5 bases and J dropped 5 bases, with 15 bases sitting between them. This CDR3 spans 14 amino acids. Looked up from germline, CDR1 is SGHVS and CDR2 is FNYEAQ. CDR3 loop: CASSVDGRPETQYF. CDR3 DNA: TGTGCCAGCAGCGTAGACGGACGGCCGGAGACCCAGTACTTC.

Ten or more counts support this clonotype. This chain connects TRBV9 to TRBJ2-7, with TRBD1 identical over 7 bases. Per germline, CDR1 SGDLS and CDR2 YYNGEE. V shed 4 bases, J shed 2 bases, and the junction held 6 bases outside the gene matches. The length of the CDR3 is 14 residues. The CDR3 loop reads CASSLGQDTYEQYF. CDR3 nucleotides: TGTGCCAGCAGCCTAGGACAGGACACCTACGAGCAGTACTTC.

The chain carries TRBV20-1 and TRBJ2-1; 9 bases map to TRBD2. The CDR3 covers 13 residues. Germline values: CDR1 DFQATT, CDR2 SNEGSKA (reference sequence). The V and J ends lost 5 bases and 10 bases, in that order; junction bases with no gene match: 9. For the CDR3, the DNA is TGCAGTGCTTCTGCCGGGACTAGCTACGAGCAGTTCTTC. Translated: CSASAGTSYEQFF.

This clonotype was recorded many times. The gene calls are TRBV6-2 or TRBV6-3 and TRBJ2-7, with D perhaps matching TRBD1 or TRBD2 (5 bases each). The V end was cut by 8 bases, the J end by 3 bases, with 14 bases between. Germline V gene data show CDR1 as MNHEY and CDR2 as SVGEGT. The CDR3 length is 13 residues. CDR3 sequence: CASSFGTYYEQYF. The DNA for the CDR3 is TGTGCCAGCTCTTTCGGGACGTACTACGAGCAGTACTTC.

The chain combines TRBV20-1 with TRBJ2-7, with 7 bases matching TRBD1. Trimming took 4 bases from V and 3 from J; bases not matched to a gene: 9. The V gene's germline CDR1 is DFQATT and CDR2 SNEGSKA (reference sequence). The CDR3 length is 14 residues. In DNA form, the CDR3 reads TGCAGTGCTAACCTGAGACAGGGACGCTACGAGCAGTACTTC. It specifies CSANLRQGRYEQYF.

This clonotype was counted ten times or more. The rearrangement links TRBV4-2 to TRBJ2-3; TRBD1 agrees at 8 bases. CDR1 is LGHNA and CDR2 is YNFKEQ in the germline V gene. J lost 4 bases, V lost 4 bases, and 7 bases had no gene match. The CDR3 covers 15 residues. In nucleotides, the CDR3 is TGTGCCAGCAGCCGAGAGGCAGGGGGCCCAGATACGCAGTATTTT. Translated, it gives CASSREAGGPDTQYF.

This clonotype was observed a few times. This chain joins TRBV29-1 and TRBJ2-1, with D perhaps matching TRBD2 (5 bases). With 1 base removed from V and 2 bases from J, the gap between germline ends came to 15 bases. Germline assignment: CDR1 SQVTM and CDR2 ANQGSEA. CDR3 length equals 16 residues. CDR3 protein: CSVEAPEGAPYNEQFF. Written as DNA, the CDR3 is TGCAGCGTTGAAGCCCCAGAGGGAGCCCCCTACAATGAGCAGTTCTTC.

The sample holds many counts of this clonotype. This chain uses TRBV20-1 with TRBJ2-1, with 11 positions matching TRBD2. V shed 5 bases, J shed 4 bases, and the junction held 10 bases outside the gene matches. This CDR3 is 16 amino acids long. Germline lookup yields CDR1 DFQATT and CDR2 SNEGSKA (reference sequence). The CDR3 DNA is TGCAGTGCTCAGGACCTAGCGGGAGGCGTGTACAATGAGCAGTTCTTC. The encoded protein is CSAQDLAGGVYNEQFF.

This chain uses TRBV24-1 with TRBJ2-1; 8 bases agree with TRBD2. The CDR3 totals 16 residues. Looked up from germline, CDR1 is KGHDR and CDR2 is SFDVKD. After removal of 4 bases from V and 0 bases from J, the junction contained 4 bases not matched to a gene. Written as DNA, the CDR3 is TGTGCCACCAGTGACCCGAGCGGGGGCTCCTACAATGAGCAGTTCTTC. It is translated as CATSDPSGGSYNEQFF.

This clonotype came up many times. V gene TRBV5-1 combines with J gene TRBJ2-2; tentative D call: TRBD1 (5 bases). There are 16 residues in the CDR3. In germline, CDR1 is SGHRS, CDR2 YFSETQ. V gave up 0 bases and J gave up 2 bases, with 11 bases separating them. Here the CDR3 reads CASSLGQPRNTGELFF. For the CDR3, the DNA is TGCGCCAGCAGCTTGGGACAGCCCAGAAACACCGGGGAGCTGTTTTTT.

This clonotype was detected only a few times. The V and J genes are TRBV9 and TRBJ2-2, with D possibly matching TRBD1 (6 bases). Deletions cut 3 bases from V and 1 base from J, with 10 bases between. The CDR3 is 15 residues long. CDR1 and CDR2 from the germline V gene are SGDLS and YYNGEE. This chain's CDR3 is CASSATTGNTGELFF. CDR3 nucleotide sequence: TGTGCCAGCAGCGCCACGACAGGGAACACCGGGGAGCTGTTTTTT.

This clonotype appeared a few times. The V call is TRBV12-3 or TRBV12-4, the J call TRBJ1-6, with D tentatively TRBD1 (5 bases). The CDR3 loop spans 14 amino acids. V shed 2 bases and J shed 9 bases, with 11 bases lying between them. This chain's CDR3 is CASSLQGGGSPLHF. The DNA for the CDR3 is TGTGCCAGCAGTTTACAGGGCGGGGGTTCACCCCTCCACTTT.

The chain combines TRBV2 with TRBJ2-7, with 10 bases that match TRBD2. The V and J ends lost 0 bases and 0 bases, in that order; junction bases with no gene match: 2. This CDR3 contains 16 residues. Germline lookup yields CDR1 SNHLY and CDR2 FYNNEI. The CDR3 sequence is CASSEAGLAASYEQYF. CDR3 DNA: TGTGCCAGCAGTGAAGCAGGACTAGCGGCCTCCTACGAGCAGTACTTC.